The rows below give T cell receptor beta chains drawn from one sample of a study of post-analysis software for immune sequencing data. MiXCR, run by TCRdb on the PCR reads, gives a single entry per CDR3 protein. The sample lists around 200,000 distinct CDR3 sequences; approximately 30% were seen once. Sequencing was done on a sample of blood. Source of these receptors: a girl under 18 with multiple sclerosis. Both conserved end residues are part of each CDR3. A D gene is named only where the DNA matches it firmly. Clone sizes are given selectively: once, few, many, or a class where the clone is expanded.

v_gene	abundance	d_gene	j_gene	CDR3aa	CDR3nt
TRBV12-3/TRBV12-4	.	.	TRBJ1-2	CASSLGGVGYGYTF	TGTGCCAGCAGTCTCGGGGGCGTGGGCTATGGCTACACCTTC
TRBV4-1	few	.	TRBJ1-5	CASSQEGQRDQPQHF	TGCGCCAGCAGCCAAGAAGGACAGCGGGATCAGCCCCAGCATTTT
TRBV5-8	many	.	TRBJ2-1	CASSLGITYNEQFF	TGTGCCAGCAGCTTGGGCATCACCTACAATGAGCAGTTCTTC
TRBV20-1	many	.	TRBJ1-2	CSARGGPGYTF	TGCAGTGCTAGAGGAGGCCCGGGCTACACCTTC
TRBV5-1	.	TRBD2	TRBJ2-4	CASSFPSGGRGTKHIQYF	TGCGCCAGCAGCTTCCCTAGCGGGGGGCGGGGTACCAAACACATTCAGTACTTC
TRBV21-1	.	.	TRBJ1-1	CASSKNAYELMNTEAFF	TGTGCCAGCAGCAAAAACGCCTATGAGTTAATGAACACTGAAGCTTTCTTT
TRBV2	few	.	TRBJ1-5	CASVMYSNQPQHF	TGTGCCAGCGTAATGTATAGCAATCAGCCCCAGCATTTT
TRBV20-1	.	TRBD1	TRBJ1-5	CSARDPRGRNQPQHF	TGCAGTGCTAGAGATCCCAGGGGGAGAAATCAGCCCCAGCATTTT
TRBV4-1	many	.	TRBJ1-2	CASSPVGRADGYTF	TGCGCCAGCAGCCCCGTGGGTAGGGCAGATGGCTACACCTTC
TRBV5-6	.	TRBD2	TRBJ2-5	CASSLGLANGEQYF	TGTGCCAGCAGCTTGGGACTAGCTAACGGTGAGCAGTACTTC
TRBV20-1	few	.	TRBJ1-6	CSAWDSQGSYNSPLHF	TGCAGTGCTTGGGACTCCCAGGGCTCCTATAATTCACCCCTCCACTTT
TRBV5-6	.	TRBD1	TRBJ2-1	CVSSRTGTGYNEQFF	TGTGTCAGCAGCCGAACCGGGACAGGGTACAATGAGCAGTTCTTC
TRBV20-1	many	TRBD1	TRBJ2-7	CSASGTGVEQYF	TGCAGTGCTTCCGGGACAGGTGTCGAGCAGTACTTC
TRBV20-1	many	TRBD1	TRBJ1-2	CSARGRRDSLSNYGYTF	TGCAGTGCTAGAGGACGCCGGGACAGTCTTTCTAACTATGGCTACACCTTC
TRBV6-5	many	TRBD2	TRBJ2-5	CASRPGTSGSMTQYF	TGTGCCAGCAGACCCGGGACTAGCGGCTCCATGACCCAGTACTTC
TRBV5-1	many	.	TRBJ2-5	CASTLSDPRRETQYF	TGCGCCAGCACCTTGTCAGACCCCCGGCGAGAGACCCAGTACTTC
TRBV18	once	TRBD1	TRBJ1-2	CASSRDRDLYGYTF	TGTGCCAGCTCACGGGACAGGGACCTTTATGGCTACACCTTC
TRBV5-1	.	.	TRBJ2-7	CASSSNSGGSYNEQYF	TGCGCCAGCAGCTCAAATAGTGGGGGCTCCTACAATGAGCAGTACTTC
TRBV20-1	.	.	TRBJ2-7	CSAIRDEPGIYEQYF	TGCAGTGCTATTCGGGACGAGCCAGGGATCTACGAGCAGTACTTC
TRBV6-2/TRBV6-3	few	.	TRBJ2-1	CASSPRGEGYNEQFF	TGTGCCAGCAGCCCCAGGGGGGAAGGGTACAATGAGCAGTTCTTC
TRBV12-5	few	TRBD2	TRBJ2-1	CASGFRPGLAGGPFGNEQFF	TGTGCTAGTGGTTTTCGTCCGGGACTAGCGGGAGGGCCGTTCGGCAATGAGCAGTTCTTC
TRBV18	.	.	TRBJ1-1	CASSQSPSAEAFF	TGTGCCAGCTCACAGTCTCCATCGGCTGAAGCTTTCTTT
TRBV29-1	few	TRBD1	TRBJ2-7	CSVEDQASGGCREQYF	TGCAGCGTTGAAGATCAGGCGTCAGGGGGCTGCAGGGAGCAGTACTTC
TRBV5-1	.	TRBD1	TRBJ1-1	CASSGGTGWTEAFF	TGCGCCAGCAGCGGGGGGACAGGGTGGACTGAAGCTTTCTTT
TRBV5-1	few	.	TRBJ1-5	CASSFLGQACNQPQHF	TGCGCCAGCAGCTTCCTAGGTCAGGCTTGCAATCAGCCCCAGCATTTT
TRBV7-9	.	.	TRBJ2-7	CASSLIAAGDNEQYF	TGTGCCAGTAGCTTAATAGCAGCGGGTGACAATGAGCAGTACTTC
TRBV2	.	TRBD1	TRBJ1-2	CASSEGGQIDYGYTF	TGTGCCAGCAGTGAAGGGGGACAGATTGACTATGGCTACACCTTC
TRBV10-3	many	TRBD2	TRBJ2-3	CATLPWGLAGGRADTQYF	TGTGCCACCCTACCCTGGGGACTAGCGGGAGGAAGGGCAGATACGCAGTATTTT
TRBV5-5	.	TRBD1	TRBJ2-6	CASSPGQGAWPGANVLTF	TGTGCCAGCAGCCCCGGACAGGGGGCTTGGCCTGGGGCCAACGTCCTGACTTTC
TRBV6-6	few	.	TRBJ2-3	CASSSMGTDTQYF	TGTGCCAGCAGTTCAATGGGCACAGATACGCAGTATTTT
TRBV3-1	few	.	TRBJ2-7	CASSQARPSAEQYF	TGTGCCAGCAGCCAAGCGAGGCCTAGCGCCGAGCAGTACTTC
TRBV4-1	many	.	TRBJ1-1	CASSGMGPEMRKAFF	TGCGCCAGCAGCGGGATGGGACCAGAGATGAGAAAAGCTTTCTTT
TRBV5-1	.	.	TRBJ1-5	CASSFWVGPNQPQHF	TGCGCCAGCAGCTTTTGGGTTGGGCCCAATCAGCCCCAGCATTTT
TRBV27	.	.	TRBJ1-1	CASSWGPAAEAFF	TGTGCCAGCAGTTGGGGCCCTGCGGCTGAAGCTTTCTTT
TRBV3-1	few	.	TRBJ2-7	CASSQTWEQYF	TGTGCCAGCAGCCAAACGTGGGAGCAGTACTTC
TRBV3-1	many	.	TRBJ2-7	CASSPDTNPYEQYF	TGTGCCAGCAGTCCTGACACAAACCCCTACGAGCAGTACTTC
TRBV5-1	many	.	TRBJ2-7	CASSTGSSYEQYF	TGCGCCAGCAGCACGGGGAGCTCCTACGAGCAGTACTTC
TRBV6-6	.	.	TRBJ1-2	CASSYSLAIGGQNYGYTF	TGTGCCAGCAGTTACTCCTTAGCGATTGGTGGACAGAACTATGGCTACACCTTC
TRBV3-1	.	TRBD1	TRBJ2-1	CASRLGPGTGTPGEQFF	TGTGCCAGCCGGCTAGGACCTGGGACAGGGACACCCGGTGAGCAGTTCTTC
TRBV24-1	.	.	TRBJ1-1	CATSELRTQENTEAFF	TGTGCCACCAGTGAACTACGGACCCAAGAGAACACTGAAGCTTTCTTT
TRBV2	.	.	TRBJ2-7	CASSEQGIRAGEQYF	TGTGCCAGCAGTGAGCAGGGTATAAGGGCGGGAGAGCAGTACTTC
TRBV28	.	.	TRBJ1-2	CASIPPGKGYGYTF	TGTGCCAGCATCCCACCAGGGAAAGGGTATGGCTACACCTTC
TRBV11-2	many	.	TRBJ2-7	CASSLWGSDSYEQYF	TGTGCCAGCAGCCTATGGGGGTCGGACTCCTACGAGCAGTACTTC
TRBV27	.	.	TRBJ1-1	CASSLSGDLNTEAFF	TGTGCCAGCAGTTTATCTGGGGATTTGAACACTGAAGCTTTCTTT
TRBV7-2	few	.	TRBJ1-2	CASSRWVRGSANYGYTF	TGTGCCAGCAGCCGGTGGGTAAGGGGCTCTGCAAACTATGGCTACACCTTC